Shown below are 19 T cell receptor beta chains from a single sample sequenced in a study of T cells of healthy individuals. Each CDR3 protein gets one entry after TCRdb re-called the 5' RACE reads with MiXCR. The top ten clones hold approximately 6% of a sample with about 100,000 distinct CDR3 sequences, approximately 18% of them seen once. The receptors derive from a human donor in good health.

The chain uses TRBV7-9 and TRBJ2-5, with TRBD1 matching 11 bases. CDR1 and CDR2 (germline): SEHNR, FQNEAQ (reference sequence). After removal of 5 bases from V and 5 bases from J, the junction contained 16 bases not matched to a gene. This CDR3 is built from 18 residues. The DNA of the CDR3 is TGTGCCAGCAGCCAAGGGGGTCCAGGACAGGGGGCGCTGGAGACCCAGTACTTC. This sequence encodes CASSQGGPGQGALETQYF.

This clonotype has ten or more counts. This chain links TRBV19 with TRBJ2-5; 8 bases fit TRBD2. V was clipped by 9 bases and J by 1 base; unmatched bases: 1. Per germline, CDR1 LNHDA and CDR2 SQIVND (reference sequence). CDR3 length equals 12 residues. CDR3 in amino acids: CASGGGQETQYF. The CDR3 DNA reads TGTGCCAGCGGGGGGGGCCAAGAGACCCAGTACTTC.

The rearrangement joins TRBV20-1 to TRBJ2-7; TRBD1 aligns across 7 bases. This CDR3 spans 13 amino acids. Losses at the gene ends were 4 bases for V and 3 bases for J; bases not matched to a gene: 6. The germline CDR1 and CDR2 sequences are DFQATT and SNEGSKA (reference sequence). The CDR3 bases are TGCAGTGCTACCCGACAGGGTTACTACGAGCAGTACTTC. It encodes CSATRQGYYEQYF.

This clonotype came up a few times. CDR3 DNA sequence: TGTGCCAGCAGCCCGACTAGTCTCTACAATGAGCAGTTCTTC. As protein: CASSPTSLYNEQFF. The J gene is TRBJ2-1, the V gene TRBV7-2; a possible D gene is TRBD2 (6 bases). V was pared by 5 bases and J by 3 bases, with 11 bases between. Germline assignment: CDR1 SGHTA and CDR2 FQGNSA. The CDR3 contains 14 residues.

This clonotype was counted a few times. The chain is built from TRBV28 and TRBJ2-5, with 7 bases matching TRBD1. The ends lost 3 bases at V and 3 bases at J; junction bases unmatched: 7. Germline loops: CDR1 MDHEN, CDR2 SYDVKM. CDR3 length: 15 amino acids. The CDR3 loop is CASSFRQGVKETQYF. The CDR3 DNA sequence: TGTGCCAGCAGTTTCAGGCAGGGGGTTAAAGAGACCCAGTACTTC.

There are many counts of this clonotype. The J gene is TRBJ2-3, the V gene TRBV7-3, with D maybe TRBD2 (6 bases). Germline V gene data show CDR1 as SGHTA and CDR2 as FQGTGA. This CDR3 has 14 residues. Trimming took 2 bases from V and 5 from J, leaving 11 bases between them. CDR3 sequence (DNA): TGTGCCAGCAGCTTATCGCCCGGGGGAGATACGCAGTATTTT. Its protein product is CASSLSPGGDTQYF.

There are a few counts of this clonotype. The chain links TRBV6-5 to TRBJ1-1; TRBD1 is a possible D gene (6 bases). The length of the CDR3 is 15 residues. With 4 bases removed from V and 0 bases from J, the gap between germline ends came to 12 bases. Looked up from germline, CDR1 is MNHEY and CDR2 is SVGAGI. CDR3 loop: CASSSEGHLNTEAFF. CDR3 bases: TGTGCCAGCAGTTCCGAGGGACACTTGAACACTGAAGCTTTCTTT.

The CDR3 loop reads CASRRQHRGYEQYF. The CDR3 DNA reads TGTGCCAGTAGGAGACAGCATCGGGGCTACGAGCAGTACTTC. V usage is TRBV19 and J usage is TRBJ2-7, with D perhaps being TRBD1 or TRBD2 (5 bases each). V shed 6 bases and J shed 3 bases, with 15 bases lying between them. The CDR3 totals 14 residues. CDR1 LNHDA and CDR2 SQIVND come from the germline V gene (reference sequence).

This clonotype was detected ten times or more. The V and J genes are TRBV5-1 and TRBJ2-1; a possible D gene is TRBD2 (5 bases). This CDR3 contains 14 residues. V gave up 7 bases and J gave up 3 bases, with 14 bases separating them. Germline-derived CDR1 and CDR2 are SGHRS and YFSETQ. In nucleotides, the CDR3 is TGCGCCAGCGGCCGGAGGACGGACTACAATGAGCAGTTCTTC. Amino acids: CASGRRTDYNEQFF.

This clonotype was detected a few times. This chain uses TRBV7-9 with TRBJ1-1; D is ambiguous. The germline CDR1 and CDR2 sequences are SEHNR and FQNEAQ (reference sequence). Trimming left V 1 base short and J 9 bases short, with 21 bases between. The CDR3 spans 16 residues. The CDR3 here is CASSLGYEEGPGKAFF. The CDR3 DNA reads TGTGCCAGCAGCTTAGGATATGAAGAGGGTCCGGGTAAAGCTTTCTTT.

This clonotype has just a few counts. This rearrangement joins TRBV7-3 to TRBJ2-3, with D perhaps matching TRBD1 (6 bases). V lost 2 bases, J lost 4 bases, and 13 bases lay in between. This CDR3 is 15 amino acids long. Germline CDR1 is SGHTA and CDR2 is FQGTGA. The CDR3 loop is CASSLGQGRADTQYF. The CDR3, as DNA: TGTGCCAGCAGCTTAGGGCAGGGGCGGGCAGATACGCAGTATTTT. Using reference TRBV7-3 and TRBJ2-3 for the parts outside the CDR3, the full variable domain is GAGVSQTPSNKVTEKGKYVELRCDPISGHTALYWYRQSLGQGPEFLIYFQGTGAADDSGLPNDRFFAVRPEGSVSTLKIQRTERGDSAVYLCASSLGQGRADTQYFGPGTRLTVL.

J is TRBJ2-1 and V is TRBV20-1; no firm D call. Per germline, CDR1 DFQATT and CDR2 SNEGSKA (reference sequence). CDR3 length: 15 amino acids. Trimming cost V 1 base and J 6 bases, with 16 bases left between them. Here the CDR3 DNA reads TGCAGTGCTAGAGGGCCATTGCCAACCCTCAATGAGCAGTTCTTC. Its protein is CSARGPLPTLNEQFF.

In its sample, this clonotype was seen a few times. The CDR3 loop reads CASSGAWSTEQYF. The CDR3 DNA sequence: TGTGCCAGCAGTGGTGCTTGGTCTACCGAGCAGTACTTC. The rearrangement links TRBV6-1 to TRBJ2-7; D call uncertain. This CDR3 contains 13 residues. With 4 bases removed from V and 6 bases from J, the gap between germline ends came to 13 bases. CDR1 MNHNS and CDR2 SASEGT come from the germline V gene.

This clonotype was picked up many times. The CDR3 sequence is CSVGGPLSTDTQYF. The CDR3 nucleotides are TGCAGCGTTGGGGGACCGCTTAGCACAGATACGCAGTATTTT. The chain joins TRBV29-1 to TRBJ2-3, with D perhaps given as TRBD1 or TRBD2 (5 bases each). Germline lookup yields CDR1 SQVTM and CDR2 ANQGSEA. The ends were cut back, 4 bases at V and 0 bases at J, with 11 bases in the middle. The CDR3 is 14 amino acids.

This clonotype occurred a few times. The chain combines TRBV28 with TRBJ2-7; D might be TRBD1 (7 bases). Trimming took off 6 bases at V and 6 bases at J, with 12 bases between the two ends. The CDR3 is 12 residues long. The germline V gene has CDR1 MDHEN and CDR2 SYDVKM. The CDR3 DNA sequence: TGTGCCAGCAGCCCAGGGGGGCCCGAGCAGTACTTC. Translation gives CASSPGGPEQYF. The full variable domain, rest sourced from reference TRBV28 and TRBJ2-7, is DVKVTQSSRYLVKRTGEKVFLECVQDMDHENMFWYRQDPGLGLRLIYFSYDVKMKEKGDIPEGYSVSREKKERFSLILESASTNQTSMYLCASSPGGPEQYFGPGTRLTVT.

This clonotype has just a few counts. The V and J genes are TRBV6-5 and TRBJ1-4; D not resolved. The CDR3 contains 11 residues. V gave up 6 bases and J gave up 7 bases, with 6 bases separating them. Germline lookup yields CDR1 MNHEY and CDR2 SVGAGI. The CDR3 nucleotides read TGTGCCAGCAGGAACACTGAAAAACTGTTTTTT. This encodes CASRNTEKLFF.

The chain has TRBV28 and TRBJ2-3; 13 nucleotides match TRBD2. V lost 6 bases, J lost 5 bases, and 8 bases stayed unmatched. This CDR3 comprises 16 residues. Germline assignment: CDR1 MDHEN and CDR2 SYDVKM. The CDR3: CASSLPRTSGRDTQYF. CDR3 nucleotide sequence: TGTGCCAGCAGCCTCCCCCGGACTAGCGGGAGAGATACGCAGTATTTT.

The chain recombines TRBV6-2 or TRBV6-3 with TRBJ2-3, with 10 bases that match TRBD2. The V segment lost 7 bases and the J segment 3 bases; nucleotides outside the gene matches: 4. The CDR3 runs to 14 residues. CDR1 MNHEY and CDR2 SVGEGT come from the germline V gene. The CDR3 DNA follows: TGTGCCAGCAACTCACTAGCGGGGACAGATACGCAGTATTTT. It codes for CASNSLAGTDTQYF.

The DNA for the CDR3 is TGCGCCAGCAGCTTGTCCGGGAATAACTATGGCTACACCTTC. This translates into CASSLSGNNYGYTF. This sequence joins TRBV5-1 and TRBJ1-2; the D is unclear. CDR3 length: 14 amino acids. The germline CDR1 and CDR2 sequences are SGHRS and YFSETQ. Trimming shortened V by 1 base and J by 1 base, and 8 bases separated the two germline ends. The full variable domain, in which reference TRBV5-1 and TRBJ1-2 provide the parts outside the CDR3, is KAGVTQTPRYLIKTRGQQVTLSCSPISGHRSVSWYQQTPGQGLQFLFEYFSETQRNKGNFPGRFSGRQFSNSRSEMNVSTLELGDSALYLCASSLSGNNYGYTFGSGTRLTVV.